Listed below are T cell receptor beta chains from one sample, sequenced in a study of T cells in Graves' hyperthyroidism and ophthalmopathy. TCRdb called the multiplex PCR reads again in MiXCR, with one record for every CDR3 protein. The data hold 550,000 to 800,000 distinct CDR3 sequences, with 16% observed a single time. Material for sequencing was blood. The receptors shown here come from a man in his late teens or twenties with Graves' hyperthyroidism. The CDR3 runs from the conserved cysteine through the conserved F or W.

>TRBV20-1
CSARVGPMTQYF
>TRBV7-9
CASSLPGWYGCTF
>TRBV24-1
CATSDLGERDEQFF
>TRBV20-1
CSASPSGHLNKQFF
>TRBV2
CASIRPEDYEQYF
>TRBV6-2/TRBV6-3
CASSLSGIGSYNEQFF
>TRBV5-1
CASSNPRDETQYF
>TRBV18
CASQLAGGDNEQFF
>TRBV6-1
CATGVYSEQYF
>TRBV30
CAWTRQYSTDTQYF
>TRBV20-1
CSARDGQGGGTQYF
>TRBV5-1
CASSLVGLLKFF
>TRBV4-3
CASSRLILEDNEQFF
>TRBV6-1
CASRGVDEVDGYTF
>TRBV18
CASSQVFTDTQYF
>TRBV7-9
CASSLGTSGRFGETQYF
>TRBV12-3/TRBV12-4
CASSLEGGIFNEQFF
>TRBV28
CASSTTSGSRNEQFF
>TRBV12-3/TRBV12-4
CASSLGADAYNEQFF
>TRBV27
CASRFGGRGEQYF
>TRBV20-1
CSAGAGDTQYF
>TRBV28
CASTPAARVLSEQYF
>TRBV18
CASSPGDYGYTF
>TRBV19
CASSRGQKQETQYF
>TRBV11-2
CASSLFLAGSYEQYF
>TRBV12-5
CASGSTQGLSQQFF
>TRBV28
CASSLVVRDQPQHF
>TRBV11-3
CASSPVKTTDTQYF
>TRBV28
CASTRRNSDTQYF
>TRBV11-2
CASSRSGSVTGELFF
>TRBV27
CASSLYSGRNNEQFF
>TRBV20-1
CSASPSGRRETQYF
>TRBV6-1
CASNKQGGGQPQHF
>TRBV3-1
CASSQDPVLDRVVDEQYF
>TRBV4-3
CASSQEWGHPNYGYTF
>TRBV2
CARQQQNTEAFF
>TRBV20-1
CSAPHYRYNEQFF
>TRBV6-2/TRBV6-3
CASSYSSLGFETEAFF
>TRBV7-9
CASSANRGANEKLFF
>TRBV28
CASSLWGNTEAFF
>TRBV5-6
CASSLVTAGNNEQFF
>TRBV28
CASWGGQTYEQYF
>TRBV15
CATSRPASGRETQYF
>TRBV7-2
CASSLDGTSGQPQHF
>TRBV2
CASSRHRNYGYTF
>TRBV13
CASSFRFNMNTEAFF
>TRBV20-1
CSAWGRNNQPQHF
>TRBV9
CASSFGPGARGPRNEQFF
>TRBV18
CASSPPLPDDEQFF
>TRBV7-9
CASSRGTSGTQETQYF
>TRBV6-1
CASSPGDSPLHF
>TRBV7-2
CASSLAAGFAKNIQYF
>TRBV4-1
CASSQDWTRKETQYF
>TRBV11-1
CASSYSIPGTGLDTEAFF
>TRBV20-1
CSAEGATDRTRGLYEQYF
>TRBV29-1
CSAFIGGGPYNEQFF
>TRBV2
CASSWDLDSTDTQYF
>TRBV11-2
CASPCNSGTDTQYF
>TRBV3-1
CASSPHGSGRDNEQFF
>TRBV12-3/TRBV12-4
CASSPTSGSGNEQFF